This is a list of T cell receptor beta chains from one sample in a study of T cell responses to AZD1222 COVID-19 vaccine. Repertoires were generated with immunoSEQ multiplex PCR, while TCRdb's copy carries only in-frame clones and drops some. The profile shows fewer than 150,000 clones, around nine tenths of them singletons. The material was peripheral blood, obtained 28 days after the second AZD1222 dose. These receptors originate from an adult who received the AZD1222 COVID-19 vaccine. Each CDR3 is given with its conserved first and last residue. The D gene is left open where the match is weak. Only some rows state a clone size, as once, few, many or a class for expanded clones.

CASSFRGGHYGYTF,TGTGCCAGCAGTTTTCGGGGGGGGCATTATGGCTACACCTTC,-,TRBV27,TRBJ1-2,-
CASSRGVNYGYTF,TGTGCCAGCAGCCGAGGGGTTAACTATGGCTACACCTTC,-,TRBV27,TRBJ1-2,-
CASSYLQSRNEKLFF,TGTGCCAGCAGTTACTTACAGAGTCGAAATGAAAAACTGTTTTTT,-,TRBV6-2/TRBV6-3,TRBJ1-4,-
CASSPPGGQNTIYF,TGTGCCAGCAGCCCCCCCGGAGGTCAAAACACCATATATTTT,-,TRBV6-5,TRBJ1-3,once
CASSNTWTGGDNEQFF,TGTGCCAGCAGCAATACCTGGACAGGGGGGGACAATGAGCAGTTCTTC,TRBD1,TRBV11-1,TRBJ2-1,-
CASSLSPNQMNTEAFF,TGTGCCAGCAGTTTGAGTCCAAATCAGATGAACACTGAAGCTTTCTTT,-,TRBV28,TRBJ1-1,-
CASSWGQGLSTEAFF,TGTGCCAGCAGCTGGGGACAGGGTCTTAGCACTGAAGCTTTCTTT,TRBD1,TRBV3-1/TRBV3-2,TRBJ1-1,-
CSARQLEKLFF,TGCAGTGCGCGACAGCTTGAAAAACTGTTTTTT,-,TRBV20-1,TRBJ1-4,-
CASSFRQAVGNEQFF,TGTGCCAGCAGCTTTCGACAGGCGGTGGGCAATGAGCAGTTCTTC,-,TRBV3-1/TRBV3-2,TRBJ2-1,-
CASSVRPSGSRDEQFF,TGTGCCAGCAGCGTAAGGCCTAGCGGGAGCAGAGATGAGCAGTTCTTC,TRBD2,TRBV9,TRBJ2-1,-
CASSLGGATETQYF,TGTGCCAGCAGCTTAGGGGGAGCTACAGAGACCCAGTACTTC,-,TRBV7-2,TRBJ2-5,-
CASSSGGTTGNTIYF,TGTGCCAGCAGCTCCGGTGGGACAACTGGAAACACCATATATTTT,-,TRBV7-2,TRBJ1-3,-
CASSPRDGSYAGELFF,TGTGCCAGTAGTCCTCGGGACGGATCATATGCCGGGGAGCTGTTTTTT,-,TRBV19,TRBJ2-2,-
CASSLGGRREKLFF,TGTGCCAGCAGCTTAGGAGGACGGAGGGAAAAACTGTTTTTT,-,TRBV7-9,TRBJ1-4,-
CASSPPSGEQFF,TGTGCCAGCAGTCCCCCGAGTGGTGAGCAGTTCTTC,-,TRBV4-2,TRBJ2-1,-
CASHPLWAAEAFF,TGTGCCAGTCACCCTTTATGGGCAGCAGAAGCTTTCTTT,-,TRBV19,TRBJ1-1,-
CASSLAVAGAYEQYF,TGTGCCAGCAGCTTAGCGGTAGCGGGTGCCTACGAGCAGTACTTC,TRBD2,TRBV7-2,TRBJ2-7,-
CASSRQDYGYTF,TGTGCCAGCAGTCGTCAGGATTATGGCTACACCTTC,-,TRBV7-9,TRBJ1-2,-
CASSLYPGFSNQPQHF,TGTGCCAGCAGTTTATACCCAGGGTTTAGCAATCAGCCCCAGCATTTT,-,TRBV27,TRBJ1-5,-
CASSFGGGNTEAFF,TGCGCCAGCAGCTTCGGAGGAGGTAACACTGAAGCTTTCTTT,-,TRBV5-1,TRBJ1-1,-
CASSEARAGARSGNTIYF,TGTGCCAGCAGTGAAGCGCGTGCAGGGGCACGCTCTGGAAACACCATATATTTT,-,TRBV6-1,TRBJ1-3,-
CASSYGDNQPQHF,TGTGCCAGCAGTTACGGGGATAATCAGCCCCAGCATTTT,-,TRBV6-6,TRBJ1-5,-
CASSLEGGVAFF,TGTGCCAGCAGCTTAGAGGGGGGTGTAGCTTTCTTT,-,TRBV7-3,TRBJ1-1,-
CASSSNYQGADGYTF,TGTGCCAGCAGCTCCAACTACCAGGGGGCGGATGGCTACACCTTC,TRBD1,TRBV7-8,TRBJ1-2,-
CASSRDSLTNEKLFF,TGTGCCAGCTCGCGAGACTCCCTTACTAATGAAAAACTGTTTTTT,-,TRBV18,TRBJ1-4,-
CASRDRGRDIGYTF,TGTGCCAGCAGGGACAGGGGGCGGGATATCGGCTACACCTTC,TRBD1,TRBV5-5,TRBJ1-2,-
CASSLRGGNNEQFF,TGTGCCAGCAGTTTGCGGGGGGGAAACAATGAGCAGTTCTTC,TRBD2,TRBV27,TRBJ2-1,-
CASSQGRNTEAFF,TGTGCCAGCAGCCAAGGCCGGAACACTGAAGCTTTCTTT,-,TRBV3-1/TRBV3-2,TRBJ1-1,-
CASSLQGPGNTIYF,TGTGCCAGCAGCTTACAGGGACCTGGAAACACCATATATTTT,-,TRBV5-4,TRBJ1-3,-
CASSQDIGTGRVTEAFF,TGTGCCAGCAGCCAAGATATTGGGACAGGGAGGGTAACTGAAGCTTTCTTT,TRBD1,TRBV3-1/TRBV3-2,TRBJ1-1,-
CASSLLGQGPQPQHF,TGTGCCAGCAGCTTATTGGGACAGGGCCCCCAGCCCCAGCATTTT,TRBD1,TRBV7-2,TRBJ1-5,-
CAIGFSGRQGDTQYF,TGTGCCATCGGGTTTAGCGGGAGGCAGGGAGATACGCAGTATTTT,TRBD2,TRBV10-3,TRBJ2-3,once
CAISDTGTGDTDTQYF,TGTGCCATCAGTGATACCGGGACAGGAGACACAGATACGCAGTATTTT,TRBD1,TRBV10-3,TRBJ2-3,-
CSVAGTLYNEQFF,TGCAGCGTTGCCGGGACTCTCTACAATGAGCAGTTCTTC,-,TRBV29-1,TRBJ2-1,-
CASSPGRGDTEAFF,TGTGCCAGCTCACCGGGGAGGGGGGACACTGAAGCTTTCTTT,-,TRBV18,TRBJ1-1,-
CAISEGRGSYNEQFF,TGTGCCATCAGTGAGGGCCGGGGGTCCTACAATGAGCAGTTCTTC,-,TRBV10-3,TRBJ2-1,-
CASSPRGGNQPQHF,TGTGCCAGCAGCCCCCGGGGCGGCAATCAGCCCCAGCATTTT,-,TRBV7-2,TRBJ1-5,-
CASSGSGREQFF,TGTGCCAGTAGCGGGTCAGGGAGGGAGCAGTTCTTC,-,TRBV19,TRBJ2-1,-
CASSLAGTGSTGELFF,TGCGCCAGCAGCTTGGCCGGGACAGGGTCCACCGGGGAGCTGTTTTTT,TRBD1,TRBV5-1,TRBJ2-2,-
CASSMQLGGNSPLHF,TGTGCCAGTAGTATGCAGCTGGGGGGAAATTCACCCCTCCACTTT,-,TRBV19,TRBJ1-6,few
CASSLNGVEAFF,TGTGCCAGCAGCTTAAATGGGGTTGAAGCTTTCTTT,-,TRBV11-2,TRBJ1-1,-
CASTLRGGELFF,TGTGCCAGCACCCTCCGGGGCGGGGAGCTGTTTTTT,-,TRBV12-3/TRBV12-4,TRBJ2-2,-
CASSLGSQGSTDTQYF,TGCGCCAGCAGCTTGGGGAGTCAGGGCAGCACAGATACGCAGTATTTT,-,TRBV5-1,TRBJ2-3,-
CASSIDLGPTGELFF,TGTGCCAGTAGTATAGATCTTGGCCCCACCGGGGAGCTGTTTTTT,-,TRBV19,TRBJ2-2,-
CASSLEVFPNTGELFF,TGTGCCAGCAGCTTAGAAGTCTTTCCGAACACCGGGGAGCTGTTTTTT,-,TRBV11-3,TRBJ2-2,-
CASSQGLGVGNEQFF,TGCGCCAGCAGCCAAGGACTAGGTGTGGGTAATGAGCAGTTCTTC,-,TRBV4-1,TRBJ2-1,-
CAWSLGETQYF,TGTGCCTGGAGCCTAGGGGAGACCCAGTACTTC,-,TRBV30,TRBJ2-5,-
CASRDSSNTEAFF,TGTGCCAGCAGGGACAGCTCGAACACTGAAGCTTTCTTT,-,TRBV6-5,TRBJ1-1,-